Presented here are 18 T cell receptor beta chains from one specimen sequenced in a study of tumor and adjacent non-tumor tissue in lung cancer. A modified ARM-PCR protocol with three rounds of nested PCR amplified TCRbeta. MiXCR, run by TCRdb on the multiplex PCR reads, gives a single entry per CDR3 protein. The sample yields 90,000 or so distinct CDR3 sequences, roughly two thirds seen once. The template was RNA from unsorted bulk tissue. Material: lung tumor tissue. These receptors originate from a man between 65 and 79 years old with non-small cell lung cancer.

This clonotype was found a few times. The rearrangement joins TRBV20-1 to TRBJ1-5; 7 positions match TRBD1. The V and J ends lost 3 bases and 1 base, in that order; junction bases with no gene match: 3. The CDR3 length is 14 residues. Germline V gives CDR1 DFQATT, CDR2 SNEGSKA (reference sequence). CDR3 nucleotides: TGCAGTGCTAGGCCAGGGGGGAGCAATCAGCCCCAGCATTTT. Translation: CSARPGGSNQPQHF.

Remarks on this clonotype: The missing conserved phenylalanine or tryptophan at the end of this CDR3 makes a read error likely. J is TRBJ2-5 and V is TRBV7-8; TRBD1 matches 7 bases. CDR1 and CDR2 from the germline V gene are SGHVS and FQNEAQ. The CDR3 covers 15 residues. J was trimmed by 2 bases and V by 2 bases; bases with no gene match: 5. DNA for the CDR3: TGTGCCAGCAGCTTATCTCTGACAGGGCAAGAGACCCAGTACCTC. It specifies CASSLSLTGQETQYL.

This clonotype was detected only a few times. The rearrangement uses TRBV5-1 and TRBJ2-5, with 9 bases matching TRBD1. V trimming: 3 bases; J trimming: 2 bases; junction bases outside the gene matches: 14. The CDR3 contains 18 residues. Germline V gene data show CDR1 as SGHRS and CDR2 as YFSETQ. The DNA of the CDR3 is TGCGCCAGCAGCTCGAGGAAGGGGTGGGGACAGGGTCAAGAGACCCAGTACTTC. This codes for CASSSRKGWGQGQETQYF.

As concerns this clonotype: This CDR3 fails to terminate in the conserved phenylalanine or tryptophan, so it likely reflects a read error. The chain links TRBV28 to TRBJ2-7; TRBD1 matches at 8 bases. The CDR3 consists of 15 residues. Germline V CDR1 and CDR2: MDHEN, SYDVKM. This CDR3 reads CASSSATGDPYEQYL. DNA for the CDR3: TGTGCAAGCAGTTCAGCGACAGGGGACCCCTACGAGCAGTACCTC.

With respect to this clonotype: Since the CDR3 does not end with the conserved phenylalanine or tryptophan, this likely comes from a read error. The genes are TRBV28 and TRBJ2-7; 9 nucleotides agree with TRBD1. The CDR3 has 15 amino acids. The germline V gene has CDR1 MDHEN and CDR2 SYDVKM. The junction had 7 bases not matched to a gene; V was cut back by 5 bases and J by 2 bases. The CDR3, as DNA: TGTGCCAGCAGTCCCGGGACAGGGATCCCCTACGAGCAGTACCTC. Encoded protein: CASSPGTGIPYEQYL.

This clonotype was observed a few times. V and J are TRBV28 and TRBJ2-5, with 11 bases lining up with TRBD2. Germline CDR1 MDHEN, CDR2 SYDVKM. V lost 4 bases to trimming and J lost 4 bases; unmatched junction nucleotides: 17. The CDR3 spans 19 residues. The CDR3: CASSSWASGGPATRETQYF. The CDR3, as DNA: TGTGCCAGCAGTTCATGGGCTAGCGGGGGGCCCGCGACGCGAGAGACCCAGTACTTC.

This clonotype was counted a single time. At one end the junction does not follow the germline gene, possibly because of a read error. This rearrangement joins TRBV10-3 to TRBJ2-1, with 12 bases identical to TRBD2. CDR1 is ENHRY and CDR2 is SYGVKD in the germline V gene. The CDR3 runs to 14 residues. The CDR3 loop is CPISEGLAGNEQFF. The CDR3 DNA sequence: TGTCCCATCAGTGAGGGACTAGCGGGCAATGAGCAGTTCTTC.

Points on this clonotype: It is likely a read error, because the conserved phenylalanine at the end of the CDR3 is missing. This sequence joins TRBV6-1 and TRBJ2-6, with a possible D match to TRBD1 (6 bases). Germline assignment: CDR1 MNHNS and CDR2 SASEGT. The CDR3 is 16 amino acids. CDR3 amino acids: CDSSAEDSSGANVLTI. The CDR3 nucleotides read TGTGACAGTAGTGCCGAGGACAGCTCTGGGGCCAACGTCCTGACTATC.

As concerns this clonotype: Germline and junction disagree at one end, which may indicate a read error. The genes are TRBV12-3 or TRBV12-4 and TRBJ2-1, with D perhaps given as TRBD1 or TRBD2 (5 bases each). The CDR3 spans 14 residues. The DNA for the CDR3 is TGTGCCAGCTGTTTCAGAGGGGACTACAATGAGCAGTTCTTC. As protein: CASCFRGDYNEQFF.

Details on this clonotype: The CDR3 ends on some other residue instead of the conserved phenylalanine or tryptophan, so this is likely a read error. The chain carries TRBV11-2 and TRBJ2-4; maybe TRBD1 (6 bases). The CDR3 sequence is 16 residues long. Germline CDR1 is SGHAT and CDR2 is FQNNGV. The CDR3 bases are TGTGCCAACAGCCTATGGACAGCCATAGCCAAAAACATTCAGTACTCC. Encoded protein: CANSLWTAIAKNIQYS.

This clonotype occurred once. Possible read error: a much larger clone is one base away. The chain carries TRBV20-1 and TRBJ2-7, with a tentative D call TRBD2 (5 bases). This CDR3 has 13 residues. Per germline, CDR1 DFQATT and CDR2 SNEGSKA (reference sequence). In DNA, the CDR3 is TGCAGTACTAGACCACTTCTCTCCTACGAGCAGTACTTC. Its translation is CSTRPLLSYEQYF.

Remarks on this clonotype: A much larger clone differs from this one at a single base, so this may be a read error. This rearrangement joins TRBV20-1 to TRBJ2-7; D is perhaps TRBD1 (6 bases). CDR3 length equals 13 residues. Germline lookup yields CDR1 DFQATT and CDR2 SNEGSKA (reference sequence). The V end was cut by 3 bases, the J end by 9 bases, with 18 bases between. This chain's CDR3 is CSASNTGKTWQYF. The CDR3 bases are TGCAGTGCTAGCAACACAGGGAAGACGTGGCAGTACTTC.

The genes are TRBV7-9 and TRBJ2-1; D possibly corresponds to TRBD2 (7 bases). Germline assignment: CDR1 SEHNR and CDR2 FQNEAQ (reference sequence). The germline V and J ends were trimmed by 0 bases and 9 bases, with 12 bases remaining between them. This CDR3 spans 14 amino acids. The CDR3 is CASSLAGGRGEQFF. CDR3 in DNA: TGTGCCAGCAGCTTAGCGGGGGGGCGCGGTGAGCAGTTCTTC.

Ten or more counts support this clonotype. CDR3 residues: CASSRTTGSSYNEQFF. Written as DNA, the CDR3 is TGTGCCAGCAGTAGAACGACCGGGTCCTCCTACAATGAGCAGTTCTTC. The V and J genes are TRBV6-1 and TRBJ2-1, with no clear D. Germline assignment: CDR1 MNHNS and CDR2 SASEGT. The length of the CDR3 is 16 residues. With 5 bases removed from V and 0 bases from J, the gap between germline ends came to 14 bases.

This clonotype was detected only a few times. Since a much larger clone is just one base distant, this may be a read error. This sequence joins TRBV4-2 and TRBJ2-3, with D tentatively TRBD1 (6 bases). This CDR3 has 17 residues. Looked up from germline, CDR1 is LGHNA and CDR2 is YNFKEQ. The germline V and J ends were trimmed by 4 bases and 0 bases, with 17 bases remaining between them. CDR3 residues: CASSLTRGISSTDTQYF. CDR3 DNA: TGTGCCAGCAGCCTTACTAGGGGGATCTCTAGCACAGATACGCAGTATTTT.

In regard to this clonotype: Mismatch with germline at one junction end may stem from a read error. The CDR3 loop reads CASSLSLVKTGELFF. CDR3 bases: TGTGCCAGCAGCTTAAGCCTAGTGAAGACCGGGGAGTTGTTTTTT. The rearrangement links TRBV11-2 to TRBJ2-2, with D possibly matching TRBD2 (5 bases). Germline loops: CDR1 SGHAT, CDR2 FQNNGV. This CDR3 has 15 residues.

This sequence joins TRBV4-1 and TRBJ2-7; TRBD2 agrees at 10 bases. In germline, CDR1 is MGHRA, CDR2 YSYEKL. V was clipped by 0 bases and J by 2 bases; unmatched bases: 4. The CDR3 loop spans 16 amino acids. Here the CDR3 reads CASSQDPLAGAYEQYF. The CDR3 bases are TGCGCCAGCAGCCAAGACCCCCTAGCGGGGGCCTACGAGCAGTACTTC.

Concerning this clonotype itself: A read error is likely, as this CDR3 ends without the conserved phenylalanine or tryptophan. The chain recombines TRBV6-2 or TRBV6-3 with TRBJ2-5, with D possibly being TRBD2 (5 bases). Germline CDR1 MNHEY, CDR2 SVGEGT. Trimming cost V 6 bases and J 6 bases, with 11 bases left between them. This CDR3 has 12 residues. DNA of the CDR3: TGTGCCAGCAGCACGGACTGTAAGACCCAGTACTTA. Translating gives CASSTDCKTQYL.